These T cell receptor beta chains were read from a single sample in a study of chemoradiotherapy in HPV16-positive cancers. TCRdb's table, derived via immunoSEQ multiplex PCR, lists solely in-frame clones and lacks some. The table lists roughly 21,000 clones, 70% to 90% of them singletons, with around 2% in the top ten. This sample comprised blood, obtained from a patient who underwent chemoradiotherapy. The receptors originated from a human donor with HPV-associated anogenital cancer. The conserved cysteine and the conserved F or W are not part of the CDR3 here.

TRBV2 | ASSDRQGKSDTQY
TRBV10-3 | AISTGGLSNQPQH
TRBV5-1 | ASSLAAGDEAF
TRBV14 | ASSQISGSYNEQF
TRBV21-1 | ASSKRCGSRSYEQY
TRBV21-1 | ASSNRFLGESNQPQH
TRBV6-5 | ASRSTYEQY
TRBV5-4 | ASSLAPDRGYGYT
TRBV9 | ASSGGRRLYGYT
TRBV7-2 | ASDTSGYTGELF
TRBV18 | ASSPTDNQPQH
TRBV19 | ASSISGSRSYNEQF
TRBV28 | ASSGGPFYEQY
TRBV7-9 | ASSPTGTVLYEQY
TRBV19 | ASSISDRGYSNQPQH
TRBV12-5 | ASGMTGRAEAF
TRBV18 | ASSPGTGDEKLF
TRBV7-9 | ASRLPGDETQY
TRBV6-6 | ASSPDSPYEQY
TRBV6-5 | ASSRTGDTGELF
TRBV4-3 | ASSRKRGTNTGELF
TRBV28 | ASSFLGREQY
TRBV10-1 | ASSERGFYEQY
TRBV13 | ASRFGRGEQF
TRBV19 | ASRPGQRYNEQF
TRBV5-1 | ASSLESRGKEETQY
TRBV4-1 | ASSLQGGGVFNEKLF
TRBV15 | ATSSPSGGSGELF
TRBV10-3 | AISSDTDQPQH
TRBV20-1 | SARRGGEQY
TRBV20-1 | SASETDTQY
TRBV13 | ASSQTVNFAGTEAF
TRBV19 | ASSPGGTGYGYT
TRBV21-1 | ASSPANYGYT
TRBV6-5 | ASSFMGHPTNEKLF
TRBV18 | ASSPPDRGRRGDGYT
TRBV5-1 | ASSLDGGGTEAF
TRBV4-3 | ASSQDSGQVISPLH
TRBV7-2 | ASSYTSGEYNEQF
TRBV12-5 | ASGLISGWEQF
TRBV6-6 | ASSYSLGVGYNEQF
TRBV5-4 | ASSTGPHSDEQF
TRBV5-6 | ASSLAFGGTHEQY
TRBV7-9 | ASSPVGISYEQY
TRBV7-8 | AAPGSRNEQY
TRBV25-1 | ASSELFSNQPQH
TRBV7-3 | ASGLRGSEQY
TRBV25-1 | ASSGQGPYNEQF
TRBV11-3 | ASSTGTSGRADTQY
TRBV11-2 | ASSLGPDTSYEQY
TRBV29-1 | SASNTEAF
TRBV18 | ASSPPGQNSNQPQH
TRBV7-2 | ASSLEVSSGELF